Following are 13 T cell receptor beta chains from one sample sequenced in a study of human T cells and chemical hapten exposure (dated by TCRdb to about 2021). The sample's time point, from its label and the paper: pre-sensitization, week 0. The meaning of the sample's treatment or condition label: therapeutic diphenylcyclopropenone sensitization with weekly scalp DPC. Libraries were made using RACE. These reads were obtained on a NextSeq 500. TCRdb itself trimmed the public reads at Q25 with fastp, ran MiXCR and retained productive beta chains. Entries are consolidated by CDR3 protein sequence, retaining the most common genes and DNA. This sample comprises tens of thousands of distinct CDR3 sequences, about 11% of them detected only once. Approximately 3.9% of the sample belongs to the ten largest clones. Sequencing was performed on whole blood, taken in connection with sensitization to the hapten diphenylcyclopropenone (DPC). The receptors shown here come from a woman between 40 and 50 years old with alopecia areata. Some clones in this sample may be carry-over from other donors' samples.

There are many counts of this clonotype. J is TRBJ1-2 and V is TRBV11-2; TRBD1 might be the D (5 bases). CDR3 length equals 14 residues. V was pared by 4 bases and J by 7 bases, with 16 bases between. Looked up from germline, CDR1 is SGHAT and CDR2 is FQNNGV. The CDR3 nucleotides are TGTGCCAGCAGCTCACAACAGGTCGGACGTGGCTACACCTTC. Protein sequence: CASSSQQVGRGYTF.

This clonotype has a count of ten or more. The CDR3 DNA sequence: TGTGCCAGCAGCCTCGGTAGCGGGAGGGCCGGGGAGACCCAGTACTTC. This translates into CASSLGSGRAGETQYF. The genes are TRBV9 and TRBJ2-5, with 11 bases that match TRBD2. The germline V gene has CDR1 SGDLS and CDR2 YYNGEE. V shed 4 bases, J shed 5 bases, and the junction held 10 bases outside the gene matches. CDR3 length: 16 amino acids.

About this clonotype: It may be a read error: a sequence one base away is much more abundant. The CDR3 sequence: CASSQDLLTGGAKNIQYF. The CDR3 DNA sequence: TGCGCCAGCAGCCAAGACCTGTTAACGGGAGGGGCCAAAAACATTCAGTACTTC. The rearrangement joins TRBV4-3 to TRBJ2-4; TRBD2 matches at 8 bases. V lost 0 bases to trimming and J lost 1 base; unmatched junction nucleotides: 8. The CDR3 is 18 residues long. Germline lookup yields CDR1 LGHNA and CDR2 YSLEER.

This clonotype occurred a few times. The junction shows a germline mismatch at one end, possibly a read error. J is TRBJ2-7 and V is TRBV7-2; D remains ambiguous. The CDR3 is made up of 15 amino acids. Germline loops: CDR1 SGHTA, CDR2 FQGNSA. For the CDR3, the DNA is TGTGCCAGCACCTTAGCCTCGAAGGTCCTTTACGAGCAGTACTTC. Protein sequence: CASTLASKVLYEQYF.

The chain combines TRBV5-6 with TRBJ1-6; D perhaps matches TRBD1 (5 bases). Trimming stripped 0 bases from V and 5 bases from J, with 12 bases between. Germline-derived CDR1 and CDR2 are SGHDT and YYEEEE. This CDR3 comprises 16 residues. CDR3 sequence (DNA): TGTGCCAGCAGCTTGGTGGGCAGGGTCCATAATTCACCCCTCCACTTT. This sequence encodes CASSLVGRVHNSPLHF.

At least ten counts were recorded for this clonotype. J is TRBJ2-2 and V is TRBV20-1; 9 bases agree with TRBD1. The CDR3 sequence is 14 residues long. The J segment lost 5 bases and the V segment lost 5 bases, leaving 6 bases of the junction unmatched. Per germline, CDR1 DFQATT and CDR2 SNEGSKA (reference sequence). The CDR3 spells CSAPGQGGTGELFF. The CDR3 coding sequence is TGCAGTGCTCCGGGACAGGGAGGTACCGGGGAGCTGTTTTTT.

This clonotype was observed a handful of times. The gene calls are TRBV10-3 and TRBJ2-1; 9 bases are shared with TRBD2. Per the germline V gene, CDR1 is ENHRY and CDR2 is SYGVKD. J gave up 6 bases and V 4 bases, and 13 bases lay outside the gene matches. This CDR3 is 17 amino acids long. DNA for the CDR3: TGTGCCATCAGTGCAACGGGGGCGGGAGGGCCGGCCAATGAGCAGTTCTTC. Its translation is CAISATGAGGPANEQFF.

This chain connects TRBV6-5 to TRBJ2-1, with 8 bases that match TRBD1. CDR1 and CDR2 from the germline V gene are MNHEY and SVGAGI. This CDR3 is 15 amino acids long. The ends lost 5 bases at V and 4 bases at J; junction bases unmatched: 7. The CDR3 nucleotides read TGTGCCAGCAGTACCTGGACAGGGATATACAATGAGCAGTTCTTC. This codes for CASSTWTGIYNEQFF.

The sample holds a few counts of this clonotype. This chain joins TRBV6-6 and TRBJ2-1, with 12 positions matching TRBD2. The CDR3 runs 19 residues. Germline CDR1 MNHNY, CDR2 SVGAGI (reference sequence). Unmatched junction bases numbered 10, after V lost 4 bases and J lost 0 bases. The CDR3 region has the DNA TGTGCCAGCAGTTCGGGACTAGCGGGCAACAGCAGCTCCTACAATGAGCAGTTCTTC. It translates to CASSSGLAGNSSSYNEQFF.

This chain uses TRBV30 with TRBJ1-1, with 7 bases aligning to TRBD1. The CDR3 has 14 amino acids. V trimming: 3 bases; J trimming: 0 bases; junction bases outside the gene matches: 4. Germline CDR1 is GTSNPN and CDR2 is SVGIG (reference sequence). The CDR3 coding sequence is TGTGCCTGGAGAGGGGGCAGCTTGAACACTGAAGCTTTCTTT. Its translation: CAWRGGSLNTEAFF.

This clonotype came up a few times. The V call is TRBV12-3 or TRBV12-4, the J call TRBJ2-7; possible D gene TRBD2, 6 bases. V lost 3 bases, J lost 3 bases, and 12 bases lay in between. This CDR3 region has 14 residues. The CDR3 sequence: CASSFGGAGYEQYF. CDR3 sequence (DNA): TGTGCCAGCAGTTTCGGCGGGGCTGGCTACGAGCAGTACTTC.

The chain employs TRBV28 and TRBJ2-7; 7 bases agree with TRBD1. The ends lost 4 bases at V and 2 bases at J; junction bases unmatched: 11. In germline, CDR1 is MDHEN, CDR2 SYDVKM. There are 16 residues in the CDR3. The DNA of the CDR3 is TGTGCCAGCAGTTCCCCGAAAAGGGGGCTGGCCTACGAGCAGTACTTC. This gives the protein CASSSPKRGLAYEQYF.

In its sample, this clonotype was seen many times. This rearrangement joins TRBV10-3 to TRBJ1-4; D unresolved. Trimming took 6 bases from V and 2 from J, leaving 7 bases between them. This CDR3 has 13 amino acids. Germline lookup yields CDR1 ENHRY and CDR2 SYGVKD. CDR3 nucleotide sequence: TGTGCCATCAGGGGGATGACTAATGAAAAACTGTTTTTT. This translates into CAIRGMTNEKLFF.